This entry features one TCR beta chain sequence. Its antigen remains unidentified. The ends lost 2 bases at V and 6 bases at J; junction bases unmatched: 8. The CDR3 totals 16 residues. The germline CDR1 and CDR2 sequences are SNHLY and FYNNEI. These data belong to a study of cytomegalovirus exposure and HLA in healthy donors. Notes on the study in general: The CMV antigen specificity of three CMV-associated chains was confirmed through in vitro analysis. TRBV6-2, TRBV6-3 and some other V segments were excluded as indistinguishable.

With 60 Vbeta and 13 Jbeta primers, the PCR was carried out. The assay was immunoSEQ multiplex PCR, and TCRdb's table has in-frame clones only and misses some. This sample carries 95,000 to 150,000 clones, about four fifths of them seen once, and the ten largest clones take 3.6%. Material: PBMCs. The source of this sequence is a woman between 40 and 50 years old in good health and CMV-seropositive. The genes are TRBV2 and TRBJ2-2; 8 bases are shared with TRBD2. CDR3 sequence: CASSESSGSIAGELFF. CDR3 bases: TGTGCCAGCAGTGAATCCAGCGGGAGTATTGCCGGGGAGCTGTTTTTT.